This TCR beta chain was recovered during a study of cytomegalovirus exposure and HLA in healthy donors. Study-wide background: Within the Caucasian-associated ancestry cluster were 81% of the approximately 400 genotyped donors.

Both 60 Vbeta primers and 13 Jbeta primers went into the PCR. Profiling relied on immunoSEQ multiplex PCR, and the TCRdb table lists in-frame clones only, not all of them. This table holds some 180,000 clones, around a tenth found once. Only a few counts were recorded for this clone. The antigen is unknown. Overall study results and limits: Links to common viral pathogens appeared, in a later analysis, for several of the most significant clusters. The authors listed some 150 TCR beta chains as cytomegalovirus-associated.

From germline, CDR1 is LGHNA and CDR2 YNFKEQ. V lost 0 bases to trimming and J lost 4 bases, with 8 bases between them. This CDR3 region has 14 residues. V usage is TRBV4-2 and J usage is TRBJ2-3, with D tentatively TRBD2 (5 bases). The source is a woman in her thirties in good health and CMV-seropositive. The sample was PBMCs. CDR3 in DNA: TGTGCCAGCAGCCAAGAGGACGGGGCAGATACGCAGTATTTT. It yields the protein CASSQEDGADTQYF.